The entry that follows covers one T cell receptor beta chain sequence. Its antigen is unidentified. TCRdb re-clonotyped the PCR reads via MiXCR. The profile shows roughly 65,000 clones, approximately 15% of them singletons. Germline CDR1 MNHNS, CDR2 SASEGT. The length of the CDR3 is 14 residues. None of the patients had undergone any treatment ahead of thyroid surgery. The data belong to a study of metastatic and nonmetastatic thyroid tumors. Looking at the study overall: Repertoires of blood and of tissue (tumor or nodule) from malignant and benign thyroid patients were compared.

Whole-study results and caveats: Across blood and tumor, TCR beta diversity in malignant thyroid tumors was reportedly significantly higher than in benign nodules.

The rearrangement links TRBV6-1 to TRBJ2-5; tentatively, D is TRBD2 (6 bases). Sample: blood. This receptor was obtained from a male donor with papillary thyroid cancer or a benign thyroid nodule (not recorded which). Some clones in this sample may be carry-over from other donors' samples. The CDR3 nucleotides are TGTGCTCACTGCGGGGTTTCGTACCAAGAGACCCAGTACTTC. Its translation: CAHCGVSYQETQYF.